A selection of T cell receptor beta chains follows, all from one sample in a study of shared clonotypes between healthy human individuals. The protocol was immunoSEQ multiplex PCR, while the TCRdb copy is restricted to in-frame clones and leaves out a portion. The sample includes fewer than 650,000 clones, about 82% of them seen just once. Sequenced input: PBMCs. Receptor source: a woman aged 40 to 50 in good health. Some clones in this sample may be carry-over from other donors' samples. Each CDR3 is given without its conserved first and last residue.

J gene,V gene,CDR3 protein
TRBJ2-7,TRBV4-1,ASSQGGTGPYEQY
TRBJ2-3,TRBV2,ARGKDTQY
TRBJ1-4,TRBV4-3,ASSPSGTGRIVGEKLF
TRBJ2-3,TRBV7-3,ASSSSPADTQY
TRBJ2-1,TRBV9,ASSASRLGSAQF
TRBJ1-3,TRBV10-3,ATAIPDWPGNTIY
TRBJ2-1,TRBV5-1,ASRSARDTGHEQF
TRBJ1-3,TRBV30,AWSGTGNTIY
TRBJ1-2,TRBV5-4,ASSLDRGPRDGYT
TRBJ1-2,TRBV19,ASSIDPSTSTARVYGYT
TRBJ1-1,TRBV5-4,ASSLRGRTEAF
TRBJ2-3,TRBV5-1,ASSLSGGGTDTQY
TRBJ1-2,TRBV27,ASRDTGTATYFYT
TRBJ1-2,TRBV4-3,ASSQGQGGYGYT
TRBJ1-2,TRBV30,AWSHRDSNYGYT
TRBJ1-5,TRBV27,ASSQGTLNQPQH
TRBJ2-3,TRBV11-2,ASSLDPGTDTQY
TRBJ2-7,TRBV7-9,ASSLNGISDEQY
TRBJ1-2,TRBV5-1,ASSLEYRGVDGYT
TRBJ2-5,TRBV5-6,ASSLGRRGETQY
TRBJ1-3,TRBV15,AIPDSSGNTIY
TRBJ2-1,TRBV2,ASSEGHPTVGEQF
TRBJ2-1,TRBV6-1,ASGVADSSYNEQF
TRBJ1-3,TRBV10-3,AISAGGSGNTIY
TRBJ1-1,TRBV19,ASSWTGRNTEAF
TRBJ1-2,TRBV29-1,SVEGVRGRANYGYT
TRBJ2-7,TRBV7-2,ASSLRISGSGGDEQY
TRBJ2-7,TRBV4-1,ASSQLRVTSGEQY
TRBJ2-7,TRBV15,ATSRSRGVGGEQY
TRBJ2-7,TRBV19,ASSIGASREQY
TRBJ1-2,TRBV6-1,ASSEGIDGYT
TRBJ2-3,TRBV7-6,ASSLSQRETDTQY
TRBJ1-5,TRBV19,ASTYLRGRNQPQH
TRBJ2-3,TRBV7-9,ASSPRTARTDTQY
TRBJ2-1,TRBV29-1,SVRGTGGDWVHEQF
TRBJ2-1,TRBV5-5,ASSLWFREQF
TRBJ2-7,TRBV29-1,SDRDTSYEQY
TRBJ1-1,TRBV30,AWNPLMNTEAF
TRBJ2-3,TRBV11-3,ASSFRSQRGDTQY
TRBJ2-3,TRBV5-1,ASSRTRDTQY
TRBJ2-2,TRBV6-6,ASSSPTYTGELF
TRBJ2-5,TRBV5-1,ASSVPGQAETQY
TRBJ1-5,TRBV6-1,ASSTPGQINQPQH
TRBJ1-4,TRBV9,ASSGEGVCNEKLF
TRBJ2-1,TRBV28,ASSLIFPSGVRNEQF
TRBJ2-3,TRBV5-1,ASRGDSSTDTQY
TRBJ2-7,TRBV4-2,ASSQEGYPWYEQY
TRBJ2-4,TRBV5-1,ASSPPGGYAKNIQY
TRBJ1-2,TRBV11-2,ASSPTTGGEYGYT
TRBJ1-2,TRBV9,ASSFGQGPSYGYT
TRBJ1-1,TRBV9,ASSGQKNTEAF
TRBJ2-5,TRBV28,ASSPGVGVYQETQY
TRBJ2-1,TRBV2,ASSPPLAGGFNEQF
TRBJ1-1,TRBV19,ASMKTGGYTEAF